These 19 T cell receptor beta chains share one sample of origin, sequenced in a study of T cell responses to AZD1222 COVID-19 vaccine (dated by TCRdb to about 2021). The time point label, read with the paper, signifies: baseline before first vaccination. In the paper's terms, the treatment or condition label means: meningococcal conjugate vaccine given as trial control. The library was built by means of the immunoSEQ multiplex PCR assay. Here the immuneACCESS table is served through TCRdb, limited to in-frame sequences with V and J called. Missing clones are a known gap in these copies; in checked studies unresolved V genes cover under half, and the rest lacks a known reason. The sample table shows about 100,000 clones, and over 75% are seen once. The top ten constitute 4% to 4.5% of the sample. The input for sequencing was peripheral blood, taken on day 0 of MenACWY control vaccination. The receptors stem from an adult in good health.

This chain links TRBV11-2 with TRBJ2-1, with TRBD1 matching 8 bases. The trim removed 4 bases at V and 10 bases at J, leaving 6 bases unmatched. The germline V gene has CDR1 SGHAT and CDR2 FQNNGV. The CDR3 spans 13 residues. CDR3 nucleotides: TGTGCCAGCAGCTCGACAGGGGTGGAGGAGCAGTTCTTC. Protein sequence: CASSSTGVEEQFF.

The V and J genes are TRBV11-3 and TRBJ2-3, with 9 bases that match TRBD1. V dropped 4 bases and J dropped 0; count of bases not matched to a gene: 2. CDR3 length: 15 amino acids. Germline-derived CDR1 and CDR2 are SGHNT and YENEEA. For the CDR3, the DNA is TGTGCCAGCAGCTCAGGACAGGGGAGCACAGATACGCAGTATTTT. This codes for CASSSGQGSTDTQYF. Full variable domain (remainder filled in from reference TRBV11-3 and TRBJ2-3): EAGVVQSPRYKIIEKKQPVAFWCNPISGHNTLYWYLQNLGQGPELLIRYENEEAVDDSQLPKDRFSAERLKGVDSTLKIQPAELGDSAVYLCASSSGQGSTDTQYFGPGTRLTVL.

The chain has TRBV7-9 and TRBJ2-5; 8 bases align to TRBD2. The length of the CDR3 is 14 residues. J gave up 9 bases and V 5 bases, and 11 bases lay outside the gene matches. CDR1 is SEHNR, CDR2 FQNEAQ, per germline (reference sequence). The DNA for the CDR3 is TGTGCCAGCAGCGAAGCTAGCGGGTGGGGGGCCCAGTACTTC. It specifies CASSEASGWGAQYF.

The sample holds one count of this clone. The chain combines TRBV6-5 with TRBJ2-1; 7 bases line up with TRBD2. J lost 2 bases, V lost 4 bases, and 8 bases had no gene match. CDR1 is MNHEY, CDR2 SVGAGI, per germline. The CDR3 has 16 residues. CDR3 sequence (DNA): TGTGCCAGCAGTTTTAATAGCGGGCGTCCCTACAATGAGCAGTTCTTC. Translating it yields CASSFNSGRPYNEQFF.

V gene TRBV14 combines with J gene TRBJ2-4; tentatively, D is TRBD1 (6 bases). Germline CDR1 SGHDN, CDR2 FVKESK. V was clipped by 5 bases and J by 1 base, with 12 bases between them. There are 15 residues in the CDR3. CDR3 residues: CASSSQGWAKNIQYF. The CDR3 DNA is TGTGCCAGCAGCTCGCAGGGGTGGGCCAAAAACATTCAGTACTTC.

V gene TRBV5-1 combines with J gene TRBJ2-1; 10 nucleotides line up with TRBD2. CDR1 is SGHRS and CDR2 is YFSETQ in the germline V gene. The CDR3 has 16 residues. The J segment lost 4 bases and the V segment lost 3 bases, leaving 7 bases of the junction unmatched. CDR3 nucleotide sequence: TGCGCCAGCAGCTACGGTCTAGCGGGGGCATACAATGAGCAGTTCTTC. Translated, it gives CASSYGLAGAYNEQFF.

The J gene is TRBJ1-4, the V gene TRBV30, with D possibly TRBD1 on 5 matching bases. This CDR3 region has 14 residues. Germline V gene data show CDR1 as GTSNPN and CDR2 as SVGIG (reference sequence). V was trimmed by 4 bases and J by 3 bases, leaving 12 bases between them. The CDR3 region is CAWTETVANEKLFF. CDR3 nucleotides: TGTGCCTGGACCGAGACAGTGGCTAATGAAAAACTGTTTTTT.

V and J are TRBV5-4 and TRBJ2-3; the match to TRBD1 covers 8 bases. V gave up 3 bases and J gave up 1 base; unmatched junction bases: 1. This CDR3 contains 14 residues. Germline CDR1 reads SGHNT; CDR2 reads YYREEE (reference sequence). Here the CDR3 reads CASSSGQGTDTQYF. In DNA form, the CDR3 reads TGTGCCAGCAGCTCGGGACAGGGCACAGATACGCAGTATTTT.

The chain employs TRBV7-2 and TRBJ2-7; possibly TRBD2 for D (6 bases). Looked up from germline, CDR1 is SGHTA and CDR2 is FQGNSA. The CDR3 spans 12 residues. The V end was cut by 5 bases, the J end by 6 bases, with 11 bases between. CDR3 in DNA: TGTGCCAGCAGCCTGGAGGGGAGCGAGCAGTACTTC. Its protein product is CASSLEGSEQYF.

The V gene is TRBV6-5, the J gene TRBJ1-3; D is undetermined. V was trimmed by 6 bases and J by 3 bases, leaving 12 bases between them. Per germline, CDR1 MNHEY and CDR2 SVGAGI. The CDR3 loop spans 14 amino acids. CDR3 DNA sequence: TGTGCCAGCAGGCCCGCGGGTCTTGGAAACACCATATATTTT. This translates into CASRPAGLGNTIYF.

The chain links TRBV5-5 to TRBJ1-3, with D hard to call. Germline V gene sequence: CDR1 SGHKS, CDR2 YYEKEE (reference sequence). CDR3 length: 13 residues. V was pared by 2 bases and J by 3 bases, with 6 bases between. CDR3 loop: CASSFPDGNTIYF. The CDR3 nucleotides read TGTGCCAGCAGCTTCCCCGATGGAAACACCATATATTTT.

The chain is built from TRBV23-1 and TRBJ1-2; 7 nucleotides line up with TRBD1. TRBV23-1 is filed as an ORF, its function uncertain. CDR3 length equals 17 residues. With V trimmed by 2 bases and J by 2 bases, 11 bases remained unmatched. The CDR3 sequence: CASSQGEGQKRNYGYTF. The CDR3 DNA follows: TGCGCCAGCAGTCAAGGAGAGGGACAGAAGAGAAACTATGGCTACACCTTC.

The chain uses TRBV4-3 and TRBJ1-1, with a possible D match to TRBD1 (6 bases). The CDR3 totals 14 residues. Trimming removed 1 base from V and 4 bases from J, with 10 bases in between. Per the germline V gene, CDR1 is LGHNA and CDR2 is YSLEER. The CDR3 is CASSQAQGLTEAFF. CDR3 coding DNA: TGCGCCAGCAGCCAAGCTCAGGGGCTCACTGAAGCTTTCTTT.

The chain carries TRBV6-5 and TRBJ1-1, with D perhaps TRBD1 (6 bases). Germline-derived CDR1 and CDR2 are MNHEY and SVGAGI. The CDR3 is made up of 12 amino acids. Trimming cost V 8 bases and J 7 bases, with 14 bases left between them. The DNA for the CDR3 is TGTGCCAGCGGAAGGACAGCTTTTGAAGCTTTCTTT. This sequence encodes CASGRTAFEAFF.

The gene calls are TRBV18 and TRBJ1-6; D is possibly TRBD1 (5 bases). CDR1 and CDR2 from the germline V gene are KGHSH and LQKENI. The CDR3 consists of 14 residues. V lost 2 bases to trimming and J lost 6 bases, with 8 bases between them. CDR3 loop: CASSPGAGNSPLHF. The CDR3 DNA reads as TGTGCCAGCTCACCAGGGGCAGGTAATTCACCCCTCCACTTT.

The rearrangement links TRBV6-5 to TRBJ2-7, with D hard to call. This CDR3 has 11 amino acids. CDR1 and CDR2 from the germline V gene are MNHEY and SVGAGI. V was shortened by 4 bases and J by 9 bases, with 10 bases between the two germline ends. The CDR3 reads CASSSSFRQYF. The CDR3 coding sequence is TGTGCCAGCAGTTCTTCCTTCCGGCAGTACTTC.

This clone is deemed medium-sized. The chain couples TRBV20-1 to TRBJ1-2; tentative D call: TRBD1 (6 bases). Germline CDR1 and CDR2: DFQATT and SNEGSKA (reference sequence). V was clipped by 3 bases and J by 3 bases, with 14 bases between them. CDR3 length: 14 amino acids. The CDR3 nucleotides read TGCAGTGCTAGTGAGAGGGGGGGCGACTATGGCTACACCTTC. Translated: CSASERGGDYGYTF.

CDR3 in amino acids: CASSQGAGPDTQYF. Written as DNA, the CDR3 is TGCGCCAGCAGCCAAGGGGCAGGGCCAGATACGCAGTATTTT. The chain employs TRBV4-3 and TRBJ2-3; weak D call: TRBD1 (5 bases). V was clipped by 1 base and J by 4 bases, with 9 bases between them. This CDR3 comprises 14 residues. CDR1 and CDR2 from the germline V gene are LGHNA and YSLEER.

Here the CDR3 reads CASSIQLAGNEQYF. The CDR3, as DNA: TGTGCCAGTAGTATCCAGCTAGCGGGGAACGAGCAGTACTTC. The chain combines TRBV19 with TRBJ2-7, with 9 bases identical to TRBD2. The CDR3 has 14 residues. V was clipped by 3 bases and J by 5 bases; unmatched bases: 5. Germline V gene data show CDR1 as LNHDA and CDR2 as SQIVND (reference sequence).